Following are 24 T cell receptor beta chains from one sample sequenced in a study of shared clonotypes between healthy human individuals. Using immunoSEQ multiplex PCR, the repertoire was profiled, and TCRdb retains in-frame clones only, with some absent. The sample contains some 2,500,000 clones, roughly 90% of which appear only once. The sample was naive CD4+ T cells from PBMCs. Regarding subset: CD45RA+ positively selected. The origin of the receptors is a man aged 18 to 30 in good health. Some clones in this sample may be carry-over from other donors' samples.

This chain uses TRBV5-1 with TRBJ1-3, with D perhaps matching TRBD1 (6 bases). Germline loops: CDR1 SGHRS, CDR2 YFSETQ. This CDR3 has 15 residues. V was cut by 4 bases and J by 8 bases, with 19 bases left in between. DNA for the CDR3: TGCGCCAGCAGCCCTGGAGCGGGGGCGGTGGACACCATATATTTT. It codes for CASSPGAGAVDTIYF.

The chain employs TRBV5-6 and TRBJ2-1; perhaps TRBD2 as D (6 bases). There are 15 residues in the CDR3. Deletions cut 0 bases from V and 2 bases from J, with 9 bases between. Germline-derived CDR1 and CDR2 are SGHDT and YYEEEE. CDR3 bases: TGTGCCAGCAGCTTGGAAGGCGGGGCCTACAATGAGCAGTTCTTC. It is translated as CASSLEGGAYNEQFF. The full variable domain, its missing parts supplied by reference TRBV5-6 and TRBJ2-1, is DAGVTQSPTHLIKTRGQQVTLRCSPKSGHDTVSWYQQALGQGPQFIFQYYEEEERQRGNFPDRFSGHQFPNYSSELNVNALLLGDSALYLCASSLEGGAYNEQFFGPGTRLTVL.

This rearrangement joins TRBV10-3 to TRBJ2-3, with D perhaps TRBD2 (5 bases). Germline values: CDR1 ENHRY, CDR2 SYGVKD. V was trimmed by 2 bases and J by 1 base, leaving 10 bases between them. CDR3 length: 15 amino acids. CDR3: CAISEANSGTDTQYF. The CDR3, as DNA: TGTGCCATCAGTGAGGCGAATAGCGGCACAGATACGCAGTATTTT.

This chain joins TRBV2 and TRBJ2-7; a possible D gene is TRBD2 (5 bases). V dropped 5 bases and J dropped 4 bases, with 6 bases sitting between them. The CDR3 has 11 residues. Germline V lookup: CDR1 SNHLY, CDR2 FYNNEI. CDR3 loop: CASSQRYEQYF. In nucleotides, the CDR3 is TGTGCCAGCAGTCAGCGGTACGAGCAGTACTTC.

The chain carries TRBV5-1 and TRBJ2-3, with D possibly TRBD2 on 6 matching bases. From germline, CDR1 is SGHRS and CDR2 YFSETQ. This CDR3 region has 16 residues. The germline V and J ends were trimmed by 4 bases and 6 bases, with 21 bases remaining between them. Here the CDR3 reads CASSQGRRSAWDTQYF. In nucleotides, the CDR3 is TGCGCCAGCAGCCAAGGGAGGCGGTCCGCCTGGGATACGCAGTATTTT.

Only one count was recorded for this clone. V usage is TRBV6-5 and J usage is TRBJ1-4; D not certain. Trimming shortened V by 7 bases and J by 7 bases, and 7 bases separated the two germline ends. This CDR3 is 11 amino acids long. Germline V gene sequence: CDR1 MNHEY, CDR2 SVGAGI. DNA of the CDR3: TGTGCCAGCAAATTAAGTGAAAAACTGTTTTTT. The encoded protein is CASKLSEKLFF.

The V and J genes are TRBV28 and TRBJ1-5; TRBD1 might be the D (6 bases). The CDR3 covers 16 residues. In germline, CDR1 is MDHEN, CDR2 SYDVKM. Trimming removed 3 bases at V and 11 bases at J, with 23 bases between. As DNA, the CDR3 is TGTGCCAGCAGTTTTGCGGGGGCGTATTTCAGGCGGGCCCAGCATTTT. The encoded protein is CASSFAGAYFRRAQHF.

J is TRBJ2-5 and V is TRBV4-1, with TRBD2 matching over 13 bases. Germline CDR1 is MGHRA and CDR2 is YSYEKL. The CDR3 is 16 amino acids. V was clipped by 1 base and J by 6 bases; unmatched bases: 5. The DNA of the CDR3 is TGCGCCAGCAGCCAAGTACTAGCGGGAGGGGCAAAGACCCAGTACTTC. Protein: CASSQVLAGGAKTQYF.

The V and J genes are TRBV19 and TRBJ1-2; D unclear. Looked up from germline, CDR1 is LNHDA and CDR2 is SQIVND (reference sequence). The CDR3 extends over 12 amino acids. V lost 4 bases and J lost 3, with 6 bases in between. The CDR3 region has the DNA TGTGCCAGTAGTACAGGCGACTATGGCTACACCTTC. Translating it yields CASSTGDYGYTF.

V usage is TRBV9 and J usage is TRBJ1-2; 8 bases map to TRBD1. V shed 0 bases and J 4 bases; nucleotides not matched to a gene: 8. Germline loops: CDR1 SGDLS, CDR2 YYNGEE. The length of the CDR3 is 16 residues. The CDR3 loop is CASSVAGQGAGYGYTF. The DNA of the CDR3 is TGTGCCAGCAGCGTAGCAGGACAGGGCGCCGGCTATGGCTACACCTTC.

CDR3 bases: TGTGCCAGCAGCTCCTCCCCCCGGTCGGAGACCCAGTACTTC. Residues: CASSSSPRSETQYF. The rearrangement joins TRBV7-2 to TRBJ2-5; D gene ambiguous. The germline CDR1 and CDR2 sequences are SGHTA and FQGNSA. There are 14 residues in the CDR3. V lost 4 bases, J lost 5 bases, and 14 bases lay in between.

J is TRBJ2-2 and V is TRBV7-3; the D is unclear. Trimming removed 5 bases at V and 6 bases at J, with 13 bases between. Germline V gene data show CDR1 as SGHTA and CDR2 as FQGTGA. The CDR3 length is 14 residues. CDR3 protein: CASSPSGLSGELFF. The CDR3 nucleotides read TGTGCCAGCAGCCCCTCCGGTTTATCCGGGGAGCTGTTTTTT.

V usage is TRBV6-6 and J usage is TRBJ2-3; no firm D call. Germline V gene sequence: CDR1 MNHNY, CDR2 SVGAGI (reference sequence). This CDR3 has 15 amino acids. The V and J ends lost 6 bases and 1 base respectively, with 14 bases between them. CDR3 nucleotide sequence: TGTGCCAGCAGACCCGCCTCGGGCCGCACAGATACGCAGTATTTT. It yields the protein CASRPASGRTDTQYF.

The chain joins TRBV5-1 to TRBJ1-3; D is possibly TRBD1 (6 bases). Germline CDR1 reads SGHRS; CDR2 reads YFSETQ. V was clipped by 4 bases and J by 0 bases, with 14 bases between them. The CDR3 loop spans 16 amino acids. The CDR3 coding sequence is TGCGCCAGCAGCCCGGCGGACAGAGACTCTGGAAACACCATATATTTT. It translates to CASSPADRDSGNTIYF.

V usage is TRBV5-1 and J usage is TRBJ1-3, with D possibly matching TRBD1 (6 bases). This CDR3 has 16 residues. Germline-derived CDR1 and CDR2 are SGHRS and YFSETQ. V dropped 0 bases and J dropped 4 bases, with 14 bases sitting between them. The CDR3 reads CASSLVVGTRGNTIYF. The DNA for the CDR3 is TGCGCCAGCAGCTTGGTGGTGGGGACACGAGGAAACACCATATATTTT.

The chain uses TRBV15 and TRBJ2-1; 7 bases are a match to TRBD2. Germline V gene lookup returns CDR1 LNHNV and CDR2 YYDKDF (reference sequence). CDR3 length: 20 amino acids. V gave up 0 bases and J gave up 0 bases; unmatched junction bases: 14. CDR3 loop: CATSRDTPQTSLPSYNEQFF. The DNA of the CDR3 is TGTGCCACCAGCAGAGATACACCCCAGACTAGCCTCCCCTCCTACAATGAGCAGTTCTTC.

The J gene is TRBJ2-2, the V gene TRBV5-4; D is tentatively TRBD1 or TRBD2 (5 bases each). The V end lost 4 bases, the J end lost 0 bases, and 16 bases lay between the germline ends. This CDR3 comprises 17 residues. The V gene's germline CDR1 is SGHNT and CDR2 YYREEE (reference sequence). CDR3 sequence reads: CASSLPQGRSNTGELFF. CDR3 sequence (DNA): TGTGCCAGCAGCCTCCCCCAGGGACGCTCGAACACCGGGGAGCTGTTTTTT.

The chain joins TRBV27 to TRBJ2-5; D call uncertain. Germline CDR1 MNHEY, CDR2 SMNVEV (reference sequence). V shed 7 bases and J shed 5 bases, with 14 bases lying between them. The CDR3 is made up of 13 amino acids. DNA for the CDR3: TGTGCCAGCACTCGTCAGTCCGGGGAGACCCAGTACTTC. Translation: CASTRQSGETQYF.

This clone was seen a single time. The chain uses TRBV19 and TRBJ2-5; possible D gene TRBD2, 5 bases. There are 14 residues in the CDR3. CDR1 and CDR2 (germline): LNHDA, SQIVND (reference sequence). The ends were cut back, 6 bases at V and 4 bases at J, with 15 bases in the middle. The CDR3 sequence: CASRQGLRAETQYF. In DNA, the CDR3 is TGTGCCAGTAGGCAAGGACTCCGGGCAGAGACCCAGTACTTC.

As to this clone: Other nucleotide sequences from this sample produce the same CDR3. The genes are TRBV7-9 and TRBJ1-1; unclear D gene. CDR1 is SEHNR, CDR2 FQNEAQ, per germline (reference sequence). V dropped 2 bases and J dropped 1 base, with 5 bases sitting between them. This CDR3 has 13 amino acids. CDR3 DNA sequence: TGTGCCAGCAGCTTAACAGCGAACACTGAAGCTTTCTTT. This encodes CASSLTANTEAFF.

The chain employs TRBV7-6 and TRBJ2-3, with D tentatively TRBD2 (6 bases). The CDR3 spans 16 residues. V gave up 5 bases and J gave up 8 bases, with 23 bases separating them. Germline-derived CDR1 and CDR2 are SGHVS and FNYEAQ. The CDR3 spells CASSPRASALSATQYF. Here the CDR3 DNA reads TGTGCCAGCAGCCCTCGGGCTAGCGCCTTGTCCGCTACGCAGTATTTT. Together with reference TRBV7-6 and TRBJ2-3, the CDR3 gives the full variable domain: GAGVSQSPRYKVTKRGQDVALRCDPISGHVSLYWYRQALGQGPEFLTYFNYEAQQDKSGLPNDRFSAERPEGSISTLTIQRTEQRDSAMYRCASSPRASALSATQYFGPGTRLTVL.

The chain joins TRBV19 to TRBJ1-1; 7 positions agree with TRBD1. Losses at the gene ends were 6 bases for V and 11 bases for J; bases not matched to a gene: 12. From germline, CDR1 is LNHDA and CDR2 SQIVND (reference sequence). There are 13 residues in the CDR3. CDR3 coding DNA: TGTGCCAGTAGCAGGGACAGCCCAGAGGGGGCTTTCTTT. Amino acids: CASSRDSPEGAFF. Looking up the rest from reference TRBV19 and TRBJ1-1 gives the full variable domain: DGGITQSPKYLFRKEGQNVTLSCEQNLNHDAMYWYRQDPGQGLRLIYYSQIVNDFQKGDIAEGYSVSREKKESFPLTVTSAQKNPTAFYLCASSRDSPEGAFFGQGTRLTVV.

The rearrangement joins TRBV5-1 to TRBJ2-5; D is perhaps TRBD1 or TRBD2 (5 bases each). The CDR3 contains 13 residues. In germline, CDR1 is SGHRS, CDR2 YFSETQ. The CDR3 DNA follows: TGCGCGAGTCAATCGGGGACCCAAGAGACCCAGTACTTC. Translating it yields CASQSGTQETQYF.

CDR3 DNA: TGCAGCGGGGGAGATACGCAGTATTTT. Translating it yields CSGGDTQYF. The chain recombines TRBV29-1 with TRBJ2-3; D remains ambiguous. The germline V gene encodes CDR1 SQVTM and CDR2 ANQGSEA. CDR3 length: 9 amino acids. V was pared by 7 bases and J by 5 bases, with 4 bases between.